The 18 T cell receptor beta chains below come from one sample, sequenced in a study of T cell repertoires and HLA-DP antigens listed by TCRdb under 2018. Receptor amplification or capture employed the immunoSEQ multiplex PCR assay. Sourced from immuneACCESS, this table was stored by TCRdb with only in-frame sequences that have V and J called. A share of the clones is absent; for the studies checked, an unresolved V gene accounts for under half, and the remainder has no known explanation. Counted in this sample were about 89,000 clones; around nine tenths of them appeared once. The ten largest clones add up to approximately 1.5% of the sample. Antigens for these TCRs are unknown. The sample was CD4+ T cells from PBMCs. Receptor source: a man aged 45-65 years in good health and CMV-seronegative.

The J gene is TRBJ2-3, the V gene TRBV12-5; 9 positions match TRBD2. Germline assignment: CDR1 LGHNT and CDR2 FRNRAP. V lost 0 bases and J lost 4; bases outside the gene matches: 5. There are 16 residues in the CDR3. CDR3 DNA: TGTGCTAGTGGTTTGGTACGGACTAGCGTGGCAGATACGCAGTATTTT. Translation: CASGLVRTSVADTQYF.

This clone appeared once. The rearrangement uses TRBV30 and TRBJ2-7; D remains ambiguous. V lost 4 bases to trimming and J lost 5 bases, with 12 bases between them. Per the germline V gene, CDR1 is GTSNPN and CDR2 is SVGIG (reference sequence). The CDR3 covers 12 residues. This chain's CDR3 is CAWTQSRNEQYF. The DNA of the CDR3 is TGTGCCTGGACTCAATCAAGGAACGAGCAGTACTTC.

The rearrangement joins TRBV7-2 to TRBJ1-1; the match to TRBD1 covers 7 bases. The CDR3 totals 14 residues. Germline loops: CDR1 SGHTA, CDR2 FQGNSA. The trim removed 5 bases at V and 2 bases at J, leaving 5 bases unmatched. The CDR3 sequence: CASSPQGTNTEAFF. As DNA, the CDR3 is TGTGCCAGCAGCCCACAGGGGACTAACACTGAAGCTTTCTTT.

In this sample, this clone turned up once. This chain links TRBV28 with TRBJ1-3; tentative D call: TRBD1 (5 bases). The V end was cut by 2 bases, the J end by 4 bases, with 9 bases between. Germline CDR1 and CDR2: MDHEN and SYDVKM. The CDR3 length is 14 residues. CDR3 bases: TGTGCCAGCAGTTTAGGAGGGGACGGAAACACCATATATTTT. It encodes CASSLGGDGNTIYF. Supplemented by reference TRBV28 and TRBJ1-3, the full variable domain reads DVKVTQSSRYLVKRTGEKVFLECVQDMDHENMFWYRQDPGLGLRLIYFSYDVKMKEKGDIPEGYSVSREKKERFSLILESASTNQTSMYLCASSLGGDGNTIYFGEGSWLTVV.

The V and J genes are TRBV7-2 and TRBJ1-5; D not certain. The CDR3 loop spans 16 amino acids. Trimming took 6 bases from V and 5 from J, leaving 20 bases between them. Germline CDR1 is SGHTA and CDR2 is FQGNSA. Here the CDR3 DNA reads TGTGCCAGCAGTCTAGACCCCCGGTCCGGGGATCAGCCCCAGCATTTT. Translating gives CASSLDPRSGDQPQHF.

The chain couples TRBV18 to TRBJ1-3; TRBD1 aligns across 9 bases. The ends lost 3 bases at V and 5 bases at J; junction bases unmatched: 5. Germline V gives CDR1 KGHSH, CDR2 LQKENI. The CDR3 sequence is 15 residues long. The CDR3 DNA reads TGTGCCAGCTCACCCGGGACAGGGATAAGAAACACCATATATTTT. It translates to CASSPGTGIRNTIYF.

V and J are TRBV7-2 and TRBJ2-1; D remains ambiguous. Trimming left V 3 bases short and J 0 bases short, with 12 bases between. This CDR3 spans 16 amino acids. Germline V gene data show CDR1 as SGHTA and CDR2 as FQGNSA. The CDR3 sequence is CASSLVSRSSYNEQFF. CDR3 DNA sequence: TGTGCCAGCAGCTTGGTTTCCCGGAGCTCCTACAATGAGCAGTTCTTC.

The V call is TRBV7-3, the J call TRBJ2-1; 9 positions match TRBD2. This CDR3 has 14 residues. The V gene end was trimmed by 3 bases and the J gene end by 6 bases; junction bases not matched to a gene: 3. Germline values: CDR1 SGHTA, CDR2 FQGTGA. CDR3 bases: TGTGCCAGCAGCTTTGCGGGGGGGCCCAATGAGCAGTTCTTC. Translating it yields CASSFAGGPNEQFF.

This chain joins TRBV7-3 and TRBJ2-7; D remains unclear. The CDR3 consists of 12 residues. Germline CDR1 is SGHTA and CDR2 is FQGTGA. The ends were cut back, 5 bases at V and 6 bases at J, with 11 bases in the middle. The CDR3 DNA is TGTGCCAGCAGCCCCGGGCTCGGCGAGCAGTACTTC. The encoded protein is CASSPGLGEQYF.

A few counts support this clone. Other nucleotide sequences in the sample specify the same CDR3. This chain uses TRBV5-1 with TRBJ2-7; 9 bases agree with TRBD1. The CDR3 is made up of 14 amino acids. The germline V gene encodes CDR1 SGHRS and CDR2 YFSETQ. Trimming took 3 bases from V and 1 from J; bases not matched to a gene: 2. CDR3 protein: CASSSGTGSYEQYF. Written as DNA, the CDR3 is TGCGCCAGCAGCTCCGGGACAGGGTCCTACGAGCAGTACTTC.

The rearrangement links TRBV28 to TRBJ2-7; D might be TRBD1 (5 bases). CDR3 size: 16 residues. Germline V gives CDR1 MDHEN, CDR2 SYDVKM. Trimming shortened V by 2 bases and J by 4 bases, and 18 bases separated the two germline ends. CDR3 coding DNA: TGTGCCAGCAGTTTAGGGGCCGGTGGGCGATCGTACGAGCAGTACTTC. Protein: CASSLGAGGRSYEQYF.

The J gene is TRBJ2-7, the V gene TRBV5-4; D possibly corresponds to TRBD2 (5 bases). This CDR3 has 12 residues. Germline values: CDR1 SGHNT, CDR2 YYREEE (reference sequence). Trimming removed 0 bases from V and 7 bases from J, with 8 bases in between. CDR3 loop: CASSLERGEQYF. CDR3 DNA: TGTGCCAGCAGCTTGGAACGGGGAGAGCAGTACTTC.

Turning to this clone: This specimen includes other DNA sequences encoding the same CDR3. The V gene is TRBV6-1, the J gene TRBJ2-7; possibly TRBD1 for D (6 bases). The CDR3 length is 12 residues. V was pared by 2 bases and J by 4 bases, with 6 bases between. Germline assignment: CDR1 MNHNS and CDR2 SASEGT. CDR3 in DNA: TGTGCCAGCAGTGAAAGGGGGTACGAGCAGTACTTC. Encoded protein: CASSERGYEQYF.

The table lists this clone with a count of one. V gene TRBV7-6 combines with J gene TRBJ2-5; 9 bases agree with TRBD2. CDR1 is SGHVS, CDR2 FNYEAQ, per germline. The junction had 13 bases not matched to a gene; V was cut back by 1 base and J by 4 bases. CDR3 length equals 18 residues. CDR3 protein: CASSLVVGGGASGETQYF. DNA for the CDR3: TGTGCCAGCAGCTTAGTAGTCGGCGGGGGGGCTTCGGGAGAGACCCAGTACTTC.

The J gene is TRBJ1-5, the V gene TRBV29-1, with unresolved D. V was clipped by 4 bases and J by 6 bases, with 13 bases between them. Germline V gene lookup returns CDR1 SQVTM and CDR2 ANQGSEA. The CDR3 sequence is 13 residues long. In DNA form, the CDR3 reads TGCAGCGTTGTCGGCGTCTTGGGTCAGCCCCAGCATTTT. Amino acid sequence: CSVVGVLGQPQHF.

The chain joins TRBV11-2 to TRBJ2-5; a possible D gene is TRBD2 (7 bases). Germline CDR1 is SGHAT and CDR2 is FQNNGV. The CDR3 is 15 amino acids. V lost 4 bases and J lost 5, with 17 bases in between. The CDR3 DNA reads TGTGCCAGCAGCTCCGAGGAGGGGGGGGCCGAGACCCAGTACTTC. Translating it yields CASSSEEGGAETQYF.

This rearrangement joins TRBV6-1 to TRBJ1-6; D uncertain. The ends were cut back, 7 bases at V and 11 bases at J, with 15 bases in the middle. CDR1 and CDR2 (germline): MNHNS, SASEGT. This CDR3 is built from 13 residues. CDR3 residues: CASNTHQSAPLHF. In DNA, the CDR3 is TGTGCCAGCAACACACACCAATCGGCACCCCTCCACTTT.

The V gene is TRBV6-6, the J gene TRBJ1-2; 7 positions match TRBD1. The CDR3 is 13 amino acids. Per germline, CDR1 MNHNY and CDR2 SVGAGI (reference sequence). J was trimmed by 8 bases and V by 5 bases; bases with no gene match: 8. The CDR3 DNA reads as TGTGCCAGCAGTACCTACAGGGGTGCGGGCTACACCTTC. Amino acid sequence: CASSTYRGAGYTF.